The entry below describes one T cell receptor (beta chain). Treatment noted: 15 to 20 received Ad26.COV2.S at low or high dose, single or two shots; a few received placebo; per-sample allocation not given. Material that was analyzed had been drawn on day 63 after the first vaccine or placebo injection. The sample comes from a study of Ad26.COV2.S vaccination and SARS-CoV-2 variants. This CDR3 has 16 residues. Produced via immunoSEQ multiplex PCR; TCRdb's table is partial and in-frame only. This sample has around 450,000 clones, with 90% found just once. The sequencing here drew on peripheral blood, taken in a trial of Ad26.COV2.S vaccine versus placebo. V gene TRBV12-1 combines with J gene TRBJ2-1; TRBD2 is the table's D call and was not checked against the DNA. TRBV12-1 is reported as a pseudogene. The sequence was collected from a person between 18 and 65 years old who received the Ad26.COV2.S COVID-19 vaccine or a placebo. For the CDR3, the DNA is TGTGCCAGCCCTACGAGCGGGAACGTATCCTACAATGAGCAGTTCTTC. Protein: CASPTSGNVSYNEQFF.